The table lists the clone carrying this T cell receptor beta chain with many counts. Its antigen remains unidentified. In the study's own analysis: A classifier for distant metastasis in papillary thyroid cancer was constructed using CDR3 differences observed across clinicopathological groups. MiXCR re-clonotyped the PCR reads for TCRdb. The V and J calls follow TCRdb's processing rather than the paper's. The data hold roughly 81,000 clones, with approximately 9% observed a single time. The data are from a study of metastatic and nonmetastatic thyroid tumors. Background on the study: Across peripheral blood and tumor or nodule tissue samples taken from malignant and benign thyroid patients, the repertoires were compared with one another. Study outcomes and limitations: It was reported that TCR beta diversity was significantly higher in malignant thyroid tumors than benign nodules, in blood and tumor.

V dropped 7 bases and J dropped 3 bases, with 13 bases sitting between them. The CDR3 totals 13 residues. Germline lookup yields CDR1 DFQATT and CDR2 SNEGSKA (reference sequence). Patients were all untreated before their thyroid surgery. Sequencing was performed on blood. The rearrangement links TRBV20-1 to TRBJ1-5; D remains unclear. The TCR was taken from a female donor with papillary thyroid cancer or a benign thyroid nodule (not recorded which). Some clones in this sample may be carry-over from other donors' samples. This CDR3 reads CSGKAAPNQPQHF. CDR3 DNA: TGCAGTGGGAAAGCAGCTCCCAATCAGCCCCAGCATTTT.